This T cell receptor beta chain was obtained from a study of T cells after posttransplantation cyclophosphamide. TCRdb's copy holds only in-frame clones and misses some; the assay was immunoSEQ multiplex PCR. The sample lists 15,000 to 20,000 clones, 87% occurring once. Germline CDR1 MNHEY, CDR2 SVGAGI. The CDR3 sequence is 14 residues long. Unmatched junction bases numbered 9, after V lost 6 bases and J lost 5 bases. Controls had myeloablative marrow grafts with methotrexate and calcineurin inhibitor, sampled at 1 year. Sequencing was performed on PBMCs, taken after an allogeneic stem cell transplant with a calcineurin inhibitor and methotrexate. The chain has TRBV6-5 and TRBJ2-5; 7 bases line up with TRBD2. This TCR was sampled from a male patient in his fifties or sixties who received an allogeneic stem cell transplant from an unrelated donor, was CMV-positive, and had chronic GVHD only. The T cells may partly be graft donor cells. The CDR3 DNA sequence: TGTGCCAGCAGACCTTGGGGGGGTGAGGAGACCCAGTACTTC. Amino acids: CASRPWGGEETQYF.